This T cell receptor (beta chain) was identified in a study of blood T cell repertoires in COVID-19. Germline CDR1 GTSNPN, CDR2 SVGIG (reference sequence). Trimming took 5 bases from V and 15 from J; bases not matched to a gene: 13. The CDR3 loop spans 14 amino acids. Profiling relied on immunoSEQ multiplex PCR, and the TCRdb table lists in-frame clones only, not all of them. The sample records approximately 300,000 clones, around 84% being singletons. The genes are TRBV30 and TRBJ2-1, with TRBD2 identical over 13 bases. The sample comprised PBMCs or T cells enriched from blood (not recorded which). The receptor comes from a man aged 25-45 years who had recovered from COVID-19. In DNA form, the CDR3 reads TGTGCCTGGGAACCTGGACTAGCGGGGGCGAATCGGTTCTTC. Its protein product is CAWEPGLAGANRFF.